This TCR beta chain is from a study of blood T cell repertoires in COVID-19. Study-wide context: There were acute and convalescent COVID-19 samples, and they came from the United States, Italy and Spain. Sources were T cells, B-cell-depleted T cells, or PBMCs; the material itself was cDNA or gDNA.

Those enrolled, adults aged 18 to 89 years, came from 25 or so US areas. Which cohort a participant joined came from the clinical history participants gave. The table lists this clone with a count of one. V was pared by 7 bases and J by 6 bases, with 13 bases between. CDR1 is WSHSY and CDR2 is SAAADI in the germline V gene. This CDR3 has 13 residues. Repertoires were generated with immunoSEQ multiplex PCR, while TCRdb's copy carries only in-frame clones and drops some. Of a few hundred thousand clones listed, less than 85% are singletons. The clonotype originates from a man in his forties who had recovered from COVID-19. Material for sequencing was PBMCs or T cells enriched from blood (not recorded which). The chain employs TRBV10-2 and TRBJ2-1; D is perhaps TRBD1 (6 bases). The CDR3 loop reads CASTRGYSNEQFF. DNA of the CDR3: TGCGCCAGCACGAGGGGGTATAGCAATGAGCAGTTCTTC.